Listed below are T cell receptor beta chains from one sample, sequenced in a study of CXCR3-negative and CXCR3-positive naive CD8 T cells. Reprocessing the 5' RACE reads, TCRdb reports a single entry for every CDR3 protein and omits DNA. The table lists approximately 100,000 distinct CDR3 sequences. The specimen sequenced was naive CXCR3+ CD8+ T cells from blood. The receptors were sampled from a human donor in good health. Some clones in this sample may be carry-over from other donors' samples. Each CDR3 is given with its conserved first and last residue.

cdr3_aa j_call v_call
CASSSRLQSGTEAFF TRBJ1-1 TRBV27
CDSSQAGQRKAFF TRBJ1-1 TRBV14
CSDVLTDPYNEQFF TRBJ2-1 TRBV29-1
CASSVPAGAYEQYF TRBJ2-7 TRBV7-9
CASSLAHGEQFF TRBJ2-1 TRBV7-9
CSASRRDRAIVGGYTF TRBJ1-2 TRBV20-1
CASNRGTSYEQYF TRBJ2-7 TRBV28
CARPGQGACQMFF TRBJ1-4 TRBV27
CASTFFAGESYEQYF TRBJ2-7 TRBV6-2/TRBV6-3
CASSHLAGGGETQYF TRBJ2-5 TRBV3-1
CASSFSGQEAFF TRBJ1-1 TRBV27
CAWSREGLFGEKLFF TRBJ1-4 TRBV30
CASSPRITYNEQFF TRBJ2-1 TRBV5-1
CASSLRGRFYEQYF TRBJ2-7 TRBV5-6
CASSWGQEQFF TRBJ2-1 TRBV6-6
CSARGGAQETQHF TRBJ2-5 TRBV20-1
CASSPRDYYNSPLHF TRBJ1-6 TRBV14
CSVEGWGDQETQYF TRBJ2-5 TRBV29-1
CASSLDYYVTSGGQDEQFF TRBJ2-1 TRBV7-9
CASSLGTALQETQYF TRBJ2-5 TRBV11-2
CSVEGADYGYTF TRBJ1-2 TRBV29-1
CASSWGTDYTF TRBJ1-2 TRBV5-1
CASSLTGASSGNTIYF TRBJ1-3 TRBV5-5
CASSSRLAESTDTQYF TRBJ2-3 TRBV7-8
CSVAGTYEQYF TRBJ2-7 TRBV29-1
CASSLAGLNREAFF TRBJ1-1 TRBV7-9
CASSFGTSYNEQFF TRBJ2-1 TRBV7-2
CSADTTDSLEQYF TRBJ2-7 TRBV29-1
CSTNKGGPYNEQFF TRBJ2-1 TRBV29-1
CASSQGLGLSTDTQYF TRBJ2-3 TRBV3-1
CASSIFGTGGDQPQHF TRBJ1-5 TRBV19
CASRRGVFVDTQYF TRBJ2-3 TRBV28
CASSPMVSKANYGYTF TRBJ1-2 TRBV4-1
CASSWSDGYEQYF TRBJ2-7 TRBV5-1
CASSSALTGLKHGYTF TRBJ1-2 TRBV5-4
CSARTLGQGYIGELFF TRBJ2-2 TRBV20-1
CASSFRERDWYFNEQFF TRBJ2-1 TRBV5-6
CATSGTKTGAYEQYF TRBJ2-7 TRBV15
CSVDYTGELFF TRBJ2-2 TRBV29-1
CASSQAAGASYEQYF TRBJ2-7 TRBV4-2
CASAKGAGYEQYF TRBJ2-7 TRBV28
CASSLPGSYNEQFF TRBJ2-1 TRBV19
CSVESGRPVEF TRBJ1-2 TRBV29-1
CASSLYGATDTQYF TRBJ2-3 TRBV11-3
CASRPDSYEQYF TRBJ2-7 TRBV5-1
CASSLQGYNEQFF TRBJ2-1 TRBV5-1
CASSFPGQGSSYEQYF TRBJ2-7 TRBV7-9
CATGTGVYNSPLHF TRBJ1-6 TRBV6-5
CASSPSDRGNTGELFF TRBJ2-2 TRBV18
CASGPDRGIKNTEAFF TRBJ1-1 TRBV12-5
CASSQDRYYVEQYF TRBJ2-7 TRBV4-3
CASSPATLDTQYF TRBJ2-3 TRBV7-3
CSVEIQGGYTF TRBJ1-2 TRBV29-1